The entry below gives a single T cell receptor (beta chain) sequence along with its context. Only in-frame clones appear in the TCRdb table, and some are missing; sequencing was by immunoSEQ multiplex PCR. The table shows about 55,000 clones, with about nine tenths occurring only once. This specimen belongs to a study of blood T cell repertoires in COVID-19. CDR1 and CDR2 from the germline V gene are SGHTA and FQGTGA. V gave up 0 bases and J gave up 0 bases; unmatched junction bases: 11. This CDR3 comprises 21 residues. V is TRBV7-3 and J is TRBJ2-3; 14 bases map to TRBD2. The source material was peripheral blood. The sequence was obtained from a man aged 55 to 70 with active COVID-19. CDR3: CASSLTLKGLAGVSSTDTQYF. CDR3 bases: TGTGCCAGCAGCTTAACGCTCAAGGGACTAGCGGGAGTAAGTAGCACAGATACGCAGTATTTT.